The sequence of this TCR beta chain was determined in a study of T cells in Graves' hyperthyroidism and ophthalmopathy. On the study more broadly: Pretreatment peripheral blood was obtained at initial diagnosis. Whole-study findings and limits: Stable hyperthyroidism was separated from ophthalmopathy by a model based on 13 V-J features. In blood, most of the thyroid clonotypes expanded above 0.001 were also present.

Researchers took RNA transcripts and amplified the TCR beta CDR3 regions from them. A set of HTBI primers served as the primers for a first-round RT-PCR of the TCR CDR3. In TCRdb, the multiplex PCR reads were re-called with MiXCR into one record per CDR3 protein. The table lists around 350,000 distinct CDR3 sequences, 19% of them singletons. This clonotype was observed at least ten times. Its antigen is currently unknown. The CDR3 runs to 13 residues. V shed 2 bases and J shed 5 bases, with 7 bases lying between them. Germline values: CDR1 MNHEY, CDR2 SVGAGI. The TCR originated in a woman aged 18 to 35 with Graves' hyperthyroidism. The sequencing sample was made of blood. This rearrangement joins TRBV6-5 to TRBJ1-5; no reliable D call. The CDR3 here is CASSYGVDQPQHF. In nucleotides, the CDR3 is TGTGCCAGCAGTTACGGGGTCGATCAGCCCCAGCATTTT.